Listed below are T cell receptor beta chains from one sample, sequenced in a study of human T cells and chemical hapten exposure. A single record per CDR3 protein comes from TCRdb applying MiXCR to the RACE reads. In the table there are over 85,000 distinct CDR3 sequences, about an eighth of which are singletons. The source material was whole blood, sampled in connection with sensitization to the hapten diphenylcyclopropenone (DPC). These TCRs come from a woman in her 40s with alopecia areata. Some clones in this sample may be carry-over from other donors' samples. Both conserved end residues are part of each CDR3. Each record gives: CDR3 length, V gene, clone size, D gene, J gene, CDR3 protein, CDR3 DNA. The D gene is left open where the match is weak. Expanded clones get a size class; other rows say once, few or many, or leave the size out.

len: 14; v_gene: TRBV28; abundance: many; d_gene: TRBD1; j_gene: TRBJ1-5; CDR3aa: CASSRDSLFQPQHF; CDR3nt: TGTGCCAGCAGTCGGGACAGCCTTTTTCAGCCCCAGCATTTT
len: 13; v_gene: TRBV7-2; abundance: once; d_gene: -; j_gene: TRBJ2-3; CDR3aa: CASSFADTDTQYF; CDR3nt: TGTGCCAGCAGCTTTGCTGATACAGATACGCAGTATTTT
len: 16; v_gene: TRBV27; abundance: few; d_gene: -; j_gene: TRBJ2-3; CDR3aa: CASSHRQSLGTDTQYF; CDR3nt: TGTGCCAGCAGTCACCGACAGTCCCTCGGCACAGATACGCAGTATTTT
len: 15; v_gene: TRBV5-1; abundance: -; d_gene: TRBD1; j_gene: TRBJ2-7; CDR3aa: CASGLLTGETGEQYF; CDR3nt: TGCGCCAGCGGATTGTTGACAGGGGAGACGGGCGAGCAGTACTTC
len: 14; v_gene: TRBV28; abundance: many; d_gene: -; j_gene: TRBJ2-5; CDR3aa: CASSLRGNGETQYF; CDR3nt: TGTGCCAGCAGTTTGAGAGGGAACGGAGAGACCCAGTACTTC
len: 12; v_gene: TRBV6-2/TRBV6-3; abundance: many; d_gene: -; j_gene: TRBJ2-3; CDR3aa: CASRHTSDTQYF; CDR3nt: TGTGCCAGCAGGCACACTAGCGATACGCAGTATTTT
len: 15; v_gene: TRBV30; abundance: -; d_gene: TRBD2; j_gene: TRBJ2-1; CDR3aa: CAWARSGRRYNEQFF; CDR3nt: TGTGCCTGGGCCCGGAGCGGGAGACGCTACAATGAGCAGTTCTTC
len: 13; v_gene: TRBV28; abundance: many; d_gene: -; j_gene: TRBJ2-3; CDR3aa: CASIELNTDTQYF; CDR3nt: TGTGCCAGCATTGAACTGAACACAGATACGCAGTATTTT
len: 18; v_gene: TRBV5-5; abundance: few; d_gene: -; j_gene: TRBJ1-3; CDR3aa: CASSLSLLTRDPGNTIYF; CDR3nt: TGTGCCAGCAGCTTGTCTCTCCTAACCCGGGACCCCGGAAACACCATATATTTT
len: 16; v_gene: TRBV7-2; abundance: -; d_gene: -; j_gene: TRBJ2-3; CDR3aa: CASSQRPWQITDTQYF; CDR3nt: TGTGCCAGCAGCCAGAGGCCCTGGCAGATCACAGATACGCAGTATTTT
len: 12; v_gene: TRBV18; abundance: -; d_gene: -; j_gene: TRBJ1-1; CDR3aa: CASSLRETEAFF; CDR3nt: TGTGCCAGCTCTCTCAGGGAAACTGAAGCTTTCTTT
len: 17; v_gene: TRBV6-5; abundance: few; d_gene: -; j_gene: TRBJ2-7; CDR3aa: CASSYSPTGRSSYEQYF; CDR3nt: TGTGCCAGCAGTTACTCGCCTACAGGGAGGAGCTCCTACGAGCAGTACTTC
len: 13; v_gene: TRBV6-1; abundance: many; d_gene: -; j_gene: TRBJ1-1; CDR3aa: CASRDIWNTEAFF; CDR3nt: TGTGCCAGCCGTGACATCTGGAACACTGAAGCTTTCTTT
len: 14; v_gene: TRBV7-2; abundance: -; d_gene: -; j_gene: TRBJ1-5; CDR3aa: CASSVDSSNQPQHF; CDR3nt: TGTGCCAGCAGCGTCGACTCTAGCAATCAGCCCCAGCATTTT
len: 13; v_gene: TRBV3-1; abundance: many; d_gene: -; j_gene: TRBJ2-1; CDR3aa: CASSQDRGSEQFF; CDR3nt: TGTGCCAGCAGCCAAGATAGGGGGAGTGAGCAGTTCTTC
len: 14; v_gene: TRBV7-9; abundance: -; d_gene: -; j_gene: TRBJ2-7; CDR3aa: CASSLVTRGYEQYF; CDR3nt: TGTGCCAGCAGCTTAGTCACCCGAGGGTACGAGCAGTACTTC
len: 14; v_gene: TRBV20-1; abundance: -; d_gene: TRBD1; j_gene: TRBJ1-1; CDR3aa: CSARRTGVDTEAFF; CDR3nt: TGCAGTGCTAGGAGGACAGGGGTCGACACTGAAGCTTTCTTT
len: 13; v_gene: TRBV19; abundance: -; d_gene: -; j_gene: TRBJ2-7; CDR3aa: CASSTGLSYEQYF; CDR3nt: TGTGCCAGTAGCACGGGCCTATCCTACGAGCAGTACTTC
len: 13; v_gene: TRBV29-1; abundance: -; d_gene: -; j_gene: TRBJ2-1; CDR3aa: CSVDRGLIYEQFF; CDR3nt: TGCAGCGTTGATAGGGGTCTGATCTATGAGCAGTTCTTC
len: 12; v_gene: TRBV7-9; abundance: -; d_gene: -; j_gene: TRBJ2-5; CDR3aa: CASTLRQETQYF; CDR3nt: TGTGCCAGCACCCTCAGACAAGAGACCCAGTACTTC
len: 13; v_gene: TRBV7-3; abundance: few; d_gene: -; j_gene: TRBJ2-3; CDR3aa: CASSPRFLGTQYF; CDR3nt: TGTGCCAGCAGCCCCCGATTTTTGGGGACGCAGTATTTT